These 14 T cell receptor beta chains were sequenced from one sample in a study of blood T cells in healthy people across ages (dated by TCRdb to 2013 to 2016). Library preparation used 5' RACE. A second roughly 7 to 11 cycle PCR used a sample-barcoded 5' primer and a J-beta primer mix. TCRdb reran the public reads through fastp at Q25 and MiXCR, keeping productive beta chains. A single entry per CDR3 protein holds the most common genes and DNA from its merged rows. The sample yields approximately 1,700,000 distinct CDR3 sequences; around 40% were counted once. Roughly 24% of the sample belongs to the ten largest clones. Specimen: blood. The receptors originated from a human donor in good health.

Comment on this clonotype: An end of the junction does not agree with germline; a read error may underlie this. This sequence joins TRBV20-1 and TRBJ2-7; D uncertain. In germline, CDR1 is DFQATT, CDR2 SNEGSKA (reference sequence). CDR3 size: 10 residues. Here the CDR3 DNA reads TGCAGTGCAAGGGTCTACGAGCAGCACTTC. It translates to CSARVYEQHF.

The chain employs TRBV20-1 and TRBJ2-4, with D perhaps TRBD1 (6 bases). This CDR3 is built from 13 residues. V was shortened by 3 bases and J by 13 bases, with 19 bases between the two germline ends. The germline V gene has CDR1 DFQATT and CDR2 SNEGSKA (reference sequence). CDR3 coding DNA: TGCAGTGCTAGGGTTGGCATCGACAGGCTGCAGTACTTC. Residues: CSARVGIDRLQYF.

The chain has TRBV9 and TRBJ2-1; no clear D gene. Germline V lookup: CDR1 SGDLS, CDR2 YYNGEE. The CDR3 length is 14 residues. V lost 3 bases to trimming and J lost 5 bases, with 12 bases between them. CDR3 in amino acids: CASSASRADNEQFF. In DNA, the CDR3 is TGTGCCAGCAGCGCCAGCAGAGCAGACAATGAGCAGTTCTTC.

V is TRBV6-2 or TRBV6-3 and J is TRBJ2-1, with D perhaps TRBD1 (5 bases). This CDR3 is built from 14 residues. V was clipped by 6 bases and J by 4 bases, with 13 bases between them. CDR1 MNHEY and CDR2 SVGEGT come from the germline V gene. The DNA of the CDR3 is TGTGCCAGCAGCTTAACAGGTTTTTACAATGAGCAGTTCTTC. Translated: CASSLTGFYNEQFF.

The genes are TRBV12-3 or TRBV12-4 and TRBJ1-1, with D uncertain. The V end lost 1 base, the J end lost 5 bases, and 5 bases lay between the germline ends. This CDR3 comprises 12 residues. CDR3: CASSLELTEAFF. Written as DNA, the CDR3 is TGTGCCAGCAGTTTAGAGTTAACTGAAGCTTTCTTT.

This clonotype turned up a few times. This chain joins TRBV6-2 or TRBV6-3 and TRBJ2-7, with 12 bases fitting TRBD2. The CDR3 runs 16 residues. The V segment lost 4 bases and the J segment 6 bases; nucleotides outside the gene matches: 10. Germline V CDR1 and CDR2: MNHEY, SVGEGT. The CDR3: CASSSRGLAGNSEQYF. The CDR3 nucleotides are TGTGCCAGCAGTTCCCGTGGACTAGCGGGGAATTCCGAGCAGTACTTC.

The rearrangement uses TRBV29-1 and TRBJ2-1; D may be TRBD1 (5 bases). The CDR3 is made up of 11 amino acids. Trimming shortened V by 3 bases and J by 7 bases, and 7 bases separated the two germline ends. CDR1 is SQVTM and CDR2 is ANQGSEA in the germline V gene. CDR3 in amino acids: CSVDRDNEQFF. CDR3 bases: TGCAGCGTTGACAGGGATAATGAGCAGTTCTTC.

The chain employs TRBV5-1 and TRBJ2-4; 10 nucleotides match TRBD1. CDR1 SGHRS and CDR2 YFSETQ come from the germline V gene. Trimming took 0 bases from V and 0 from J; bases not matched to a gene: 0. The CDR3 totals 16 residues. The CDR3 reads CASSLGQGAAKNIQYF. The CDR3 bases are TGCGCCAGCAGCTTGGGACAGGGGGCAGCCAAAAACATTCAGTACTTC.

Many counts were recorded for this clonotype. The chain recombines TRBV29-1 with TRBJ2-1, with TRBD2 identical over 7 bases. The CDR3 length is 11 residues. V trimming: 7 bases; J trimming: 8 bases; junction bases outside the gene matches: 5. Germline CDR1 reads SQVTM; CDR2 reads ANQGSEA. For the CDR3, the DNA is TGCAGCGGGACTAGTTTCGATGAGCAGTTCTTC. This gives the protein CSGTSFDEQFF.

The chain recombines TRBV7-2 with TRBJ2-3, with TRBD2 as a possible D gene (6 bases). V shed 7 bases and J shed 2 bases, with 13 bases lying between them. CDR1 SGHTA and CDR2 FQGNSA come from the germline V gene. This CDR3 has 14 residues. In DNA form, the CDR3 reads TGTGCCAGCAATAGGCGGGGCGCCACAGATACGCAGTATTTT. Translation gives CASNRRGATDTQYF.

In this sample, this clonotype turned up a few times. This rearrangement joins TRBV7-2 to TRBJ2-7; D remains ambiguous. Germline V CDR1 and CDR2: SGHTA, FQGNSA. The CDR3 has 15 residues. Trimming shortened V by 5 bases and J by 2 bases, and 16 bases separated the two germline ends. CDR3 nucleotides: TGTGCCAGCAGCACAGCCCCGTCCTACCCCTACGAGCAGTACTTC. This translates into CASSTAPSYPYEQYF.

The chain is built from TRBV28 and TRBJ1-2; possible D gene TRBD1, 5 bases. The germline V gene has CDR1 MDHEN and CDR2 SYDVKM. V was pared by 6 bases and J by 13 bases, with 15 bases between. This CDR3 has 11 residues. The CDR3 region is CASSWGVRCTF. The CDR3 nucleotides are TGTGCCAGCAGCTGGGGGGTACGTTGCACCTTC.

The chain uses TRBV6-5 and TRBJ2-7; 12 nucleotides line up with TRBD1. Germline V gene sequence: CDR1 MNHEY, CDR2 SVGAGI. The CDR3 contains 15 residues. Trimming at V came to 0 bases and at J to 5 bases, leaving 2 bases not matched to a gene. This CDR3 is CASSYSGQGADEQYF. CDR3 in DNA: TGTGCCAGCAGTTACTCGGGACAGGGGGCCGACGAGCAGTACTTC.

Note on this clonotype: One end of the junction does not line up with germline, which may come from a read error. This chain links TRBV4-3 with TRBJ2-2; TRBD2 might be the D (6 bases). Germline CDR1 is LGHNA and CDR2 is YSLEER. The CDR3 totals 14 residues. This CDR3 reads CASSHFSGGGERFF. The CDR3 DNA reads as TGCGCCAGCAGCCACTTTTCAGGTGGCGGGGAGCGGTTTTTT.